The rows below give T cell receptor beta chains drawn from one sample of a study of CD8 T cells in Susac syndrome. Each CDR3 protein is one row after TCRdb ran MiXCR on the immunoSEQ multiplex PCR reads. The data contain about 120,000 distinct CDR3 sequences, around 93% of them seen just once; the ten biggest clones take up about 0.11%. The sequenced material came from CD8+ T cells from PBMCs. The source of these receptors is a human donor in good health. The CDR3 runs from the conserved cysteine through the conserved F or W. Each record gives: J gene, clone size, D gene, V gene, CDR3 protein, CDR3 DNA. D genes are given only for firm matches. Expanded clones get a size class; other rows say once, few or many, or leave the size out.

j_gene: TRBJ1-1
abundance: .
d_gene: .
v_gene: TRBV7-2
CDR3aa: CASSLAQGPATEAFF
CDR3nt: TGTGCCAGCAGCTTAGCGCAGGGTCCTGCGACTGAAGCTTTCTTT

j_gene: TRBJ2-5
abundance: .
d_gene: TRBD1
v_gene: TRBV7-8
CDR3aa: CASSLRGQAGWETQYF
CDR3nt: TGTGCCAGCAGCTTACGTGGACAGGCCGGTTGGGAGACCCAGTACTTC

j_gene: TRBJ1-1
abundance: .
d_gene: .
v_gene: TRBV3-1
CDR3aa: CASTSYGGGTEAFF
CDR3nt: TGTGCCAGCACTTCATACGGGGGAGGCACTGAAGCTTTCTTT

j_gene: TRBJ2-7
abundance: .
d_gene: .
v_gene: TRBV4-3
CDR3aa: CASSQDRNYEQYF
CDR3nt: TGCGCCAGCAGCCAGGACAGAAACTACGAGCAGTACTTC

j_gene: TRBJ2-7
abundance: once
d_gene: .
v_gene: TRBV5-1
CDR3aa: CASSLGGFDEQYF
CDR3nt: TGCGCCAGCAGCTTGGGAGGTTTTGACGAGCAGTACTTC

j_gene: TRBJ2-7
abundance: .
d_gene: .
v_gene: TRBV29-1
CDR3aa: CSVGRSYEQYF
CDR3nt: TGCAGCGTGGGTCGGTCCTACGAGCAGTACTTC

j_gene: TRBJ1-2
abundance: .
d_gene: TRBD1
v_gene: TRBV7-2
CDR3aa: CASSSDRAVETF
CDR3nt: TGTGCCAGCAGCTCCGACAGGGCGGTTGAGACCTTC

j_gene: TRBJ1-2
abundance: .
d_gene: .
v_gene: TRBV19
CDR3aa: CASSIDQGMGYTF
CDR3nt: TGTGCCAGTAGTATAGACCAGGGGATGGGCTACACCTTC

j_gene: TRBJ1-1
abundance: .
d_gene: .
v_gene: TRBV5-1
CDR3aa: CASRFRGGDTEAFF
CDR3nt: TGCGCCAGCAGGTTCAGGGGCGGCGACACTGAAGCTTTCTTT

j_gene: TRBJ2-5
abundance: .
d_gene: .
v_gene: TRBV7-6
CDR3aa: CASSLIAGGLGQETQYF
CDR3nt: TGTGCCAGCAGCTTAATTGCCGGGGGACTGGGCCAAGAGACCCAGTACTTC

j_gene: TRBJ1-2
abundance: .
d_gene: .
v_gene: TRBV7-9
CDR3aa: CASSTTTGGYTF
CDR3nt: TGTGCCAGCAGCACAACGACAGGTGGCTACACCTTC

j_gene: TRBJ2-7
abundance: few
d_gene: TRBD2
v_gene: TRBV4-3
CDR3aa: CASSQDGGEGSYEQYF
CDR3nt: TGCGCCAGCAGCCAAGATGGGGGGGAGGGTTCCTACGAGCAGTACTTC

j_gene: TRBJ1-4
abundance: .
d_gene: TRBD1
v_gene: TRBV2
CDR3aa: CASALDRGNEKLFF
CDR3nt: TGTGCCTCCGCTCTGGACAGGGGAAATGAAAAACTGTTTTTT